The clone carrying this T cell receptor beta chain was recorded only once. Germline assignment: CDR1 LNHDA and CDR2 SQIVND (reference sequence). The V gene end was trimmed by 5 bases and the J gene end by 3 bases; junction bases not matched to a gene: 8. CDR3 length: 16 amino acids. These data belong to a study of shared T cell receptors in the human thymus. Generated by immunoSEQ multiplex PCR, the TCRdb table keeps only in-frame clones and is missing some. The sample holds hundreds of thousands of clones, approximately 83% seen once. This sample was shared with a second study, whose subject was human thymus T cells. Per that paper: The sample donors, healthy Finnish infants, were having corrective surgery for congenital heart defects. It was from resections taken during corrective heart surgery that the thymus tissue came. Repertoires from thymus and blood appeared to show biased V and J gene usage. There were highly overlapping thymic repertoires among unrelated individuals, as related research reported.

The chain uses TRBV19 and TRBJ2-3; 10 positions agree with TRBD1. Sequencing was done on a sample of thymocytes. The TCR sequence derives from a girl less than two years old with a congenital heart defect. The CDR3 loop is CASSPIWTGGTDTQYF. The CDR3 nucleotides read TGTGCCAGTAGTCCTATCTGGACAGGGGGAACAGATACGCAGTATTTT.